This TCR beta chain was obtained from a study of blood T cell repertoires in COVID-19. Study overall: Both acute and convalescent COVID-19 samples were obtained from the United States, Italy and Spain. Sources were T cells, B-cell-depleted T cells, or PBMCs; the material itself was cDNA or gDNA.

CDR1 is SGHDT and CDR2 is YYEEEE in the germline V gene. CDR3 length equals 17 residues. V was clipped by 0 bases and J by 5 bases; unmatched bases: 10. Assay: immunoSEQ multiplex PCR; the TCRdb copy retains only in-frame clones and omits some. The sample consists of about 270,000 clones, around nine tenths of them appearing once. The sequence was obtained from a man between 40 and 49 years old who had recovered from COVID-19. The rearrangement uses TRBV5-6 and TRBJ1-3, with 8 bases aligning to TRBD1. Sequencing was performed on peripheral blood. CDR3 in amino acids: CASSLGQGAVLRNTIYF. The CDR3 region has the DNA TGTGCCAGCAGCTTGGGGCAGGGGGCCGTTCTTCGAAACACCATATATTTT.